This entry concerns a single T cell receptor (beta chain). The antigen is unknown. Losses at the gene ends were 3 bases for V and 6 bases for J; bases not matched to a gene: 3. The CDR3 runs to 14 residues. Per germline, CDR1 SGDLS and CDR2 YYNGEE. This specimen belongs to a study of CD8+ T cells in alopecia areata. Study-wide background: Severity among treated patients was scored by the percentage of scalp area affected. Study outcomes and limitations: Clarity of TCR sharing across patients fell short of that in mice, possibly HLA-related.

Treatment described: oral pan-JAK inhibitor, 5-10 mg twice daily. Punch biopsies of lesional scalp, plus peripheral blood, were taken from alopecia areata patients. Sequencing templates came from extracted RNA that was reverse transcribed into cDNA. Method: immunoSEQ multiplex PCR; TCRdb's copy keeps in-frame clones and lacks some. The sample contains approximately 160,000 clones, 60% to 75% of which appear only once. Sample: CD4+ T cells sorted from blood, taken at week 24, from a patient treated with tofacitinib. The chain combines TRBV9 with TRBJ1-6, with 7 bases that match TRBD1. This TCR derives from a human donor with alopecia areata. CDR3 coding DNA: TGTGCCAGCAGCGCCAGGGACAGTAATTCACCCCTCCACTTT. This encodes CASSARDSNSPLHF. Full variable domain (rest looked up from reference TRBV9 and TRBJ1-6): DSGVTQTPKHLITATGQRVTLRCSPRSGDLSVYWYQQSLDQGLQFLIQYYNGEERAKGNILERFSAQQFPDLHSELNLSSLELGDSALYFCASSARDSNSPLHFGNGTRLTVT.